These 14 T cell receptor beta chains came from one sample sequenced in a study of T cells in Graves' hyperthyroidism and ophthalmopathy. Amplified TCR beta CDR3 regions came from RNA transcripts. Carried out on the TCR CDR3, a first-round RT-PCR used the HTBI primer set. TCRdb re-derived calls from the multiplex PCR reads in MiXCR, one entry per CDR3 protein. Of hundreds of thousands of distinct CDR3 sequences detected, around 13% appear once; the ten largest clones hold approximately 5.7%. Source material: blood. The receptors originated from a woman aged 25-40 years with Graves' hyperthyroidism that later progressed to Graves' ophthalmopathy.

This clonotype was detected ten times or more. The chain employs TRBV12-3 or TRBV12-4 and TRBJ1-1; 8 bases are shared with TRBD1. The ends lost 6 bases at V and 3 bases at J; junction bases unmatched: 9. This CDR3 is built from 15 residues. The CDR3 is CASSSPDRGYTEAFF. The CDR3 DNA reads TGTGCCAGCAGCTCGCCCGACAGGGGATACACTGAAGCTTTCTTT.

This clonotype has a count of ten or more. The chain is built from TRBV6-1 and TRBJ2-3, with 11 bases matching TRBD2. The V and J ends lost 4 bases and 4 bases, in that order; junction bases with no gene match: 1. The germline gives CDR1 MNHNS, CDR2 SASEGT. The CDR3 is 14 amino acids. CDR3 sequence (DNA): TGTGCCAGCAGTGCACTAGCGGGAGCAGATACGCAGTATTTT. Translating gives CASSALAGADTQYF.

This clonotype was found many times. J is TRBJ2-7 and V is TRBV5-1; 10 bases fit TRBD1. The trim removed 4 bases at V and 5 bases at J, leaving 6 bases unmatched. The CDR3 length is 14 residues. Germline V gene lookup returns CDR1 SGHRS and CDR2 YFSETQ. For the CDR3, the DNA is TGCGCCAGCAGCGGGGGACAGGGGTACCACGAGCAGTACTTC. This sequence encodes CASSGGQGYHEQYF. Complete variable domain (other parts from reference TRBV5-1 and TRBJ2-7): KAGVTQTPRYLIKTRGQQVTLSCSPISGHRSVSWYQQTPGQGLQFLFEYFSETQRNKGNFPGRFSGRQFSNSRSEMNVSTLELGDSALYLCASSGGQGYHEQYFGPGTRLTVT.

The chain combines TRBV28 with TRBJ2-4; D might be TRBD2 (6 bases). This CDR3 has 13 residues. CDR1 is MDHEN and CDR2 is SYDVKM in the germline V gene. Trimming removed 6 bases from V and 6 bases from J, with 12 bases in between. CDR3 in amino acids: CASRSHGGNIQYF. As DNA, the CDR3 is TGTGCCAGCAGATCCCACGGGGGAAACATTCAGTACTTC.

This clonotype was seen more than once but under ten times. V gene TRBV10-1 combines with J gene TRBJ2-7, with D maybe TRBD2 (6 bases). CDR3 length: 13 amino acids. V shed 4 bases and J shed 4 bases, with 11 bases lying between them. Germline CDR1 and CDR2: WNHNN and SYGVQD (reference sequence). The DNA of the CDR3 is TGCGCCAGCAGTGCGGGAGCTGGGTACGAGCAGTACTTC. Translated: CASSAGAGYEQYF.

The gene calls are TRBV30 and TRBJ2-7; the D is unclear. The CDR3 is made up of 12 amino acids. Trimming removed 4 bases from V and 6 bases from J, with 13 bases in between. The germline V gene encodes CDR1 GTSNPN and CDR2 SVGIG (reference sequence). This CDR3 reads CAWNRDSREQYF. The CDR3 nucleotides read TGTGCCTGGAATAGAGATTCTCGCGAGCAGTACTTC.

In its sample, this clonotype was seen many times. V gene TRBV28 combines with J gene TRBJ2-2, with 8 bases identical to TRBD2. The CDR3 runs to 16 residues. With 6 bases clipped from V and 4 bases from J, the junction kept 10 bases outside the gene matches. Germline V lookup: CDR1 MDHEN, CDR2 SYDVKM. DNA for the CDR3: TGTGCCAGCAGATCCGGGGGGGGCCTCACCACCGGGGAGCTGTTTTTT. It translates to CASRSGGGLTTGELFF.

In regard to this clonotype: An end of the junction differs from the germline gene, which may be a read error. This chain uses TRBV6-1 with TRBJ2-7; D possibly corresponds to TRBD2 (6 bases). Germline V gene lookup returns CDR1 MNHNS and CDR2 SASEGT. CDR3 length equals 14 residues. The CDR3 nucleotides read TGTGCCAGCAGAAAGCAGGAGGGATCATACGGGCAGTACTTC. Protein product: CASRKQEGSYGQYF.

The table lists this clonotype with many counts. The chain recombines TRBV24-1 with TRBJ1-1, with a possible D match to TRBD1 (5 bases). This CDR3 region has 12 residues. CDR1 is KGHDR, CDR2 SFDVKD, per germline. With 5 bases removed from V and 7 bases from J, the gap between germline ends came to 10 bases. The CDR3: CATSGGSFEAFF. Here the CDR3 DNA reads TGTGCCACCAGTGGGGGCAGCTTTGAAGCTTTCTTT.

This clonotype was observed many times. The rearrangement uses TRBV30 and TRBJ2-2, with 9 bases matching TRBD1. The CDR3 is 13 amino acids. CDR1 GTSNPN and CDR2 SVGIG come from the germline V gene (reference sequence). The CDR3 sequence is CGGGQGDTGELFF. The CDR3 region has the DNA TGTGGGGGGGGACAGGGAGACACCGGGGAGCTGTTTTTT.

This clonotype has at least ten counts. This sequence joins TRBV12-3 or TRBV12-4 and TRBJ2-7; the D is unclear. The CDR3 is 12 residues long. V lost 3 bases, J lost 5 bases, and 8 bases lay in between. This chain's CDR3 is CASSFAFNEQYF. In DNA, the CDR3 is TGTGCCAGCAGTTTCGCGTTTAACGAGCAGTACTTC.

In regard to this clonotype: Since a much larger clone is just one base distant, this may be a read error. This chain uses TRBV4-2 with TRBJ2-1; 13 bases are shared with TRBD2. CDR1 is LGHNA, CDR2 YNFKEQ, per germline. The CDR3 extends over 16 amino acids. Unmatched junction bases numbered 2, after V lost 3 bases and J lost 3 bases. For the CDR3, the DNA is TGTGCCAGCAGCCAGAGGACTAGCGGGAGCTACAATGAGCAGTTCTTC. Residues: CASSQRTSGSYNEQFF.

In this sample, this clonotype turned up many times. The chain combines TRBV11-2 with TRBJ1-1; no clear D gene. CDR1 and CDR2 (germline): SGHAT, FQNNGV. The CDR3 runs to 15 residues. The germline V and J ends were trimmed by 1 base and 0 bases, with 9 bases remaining between them. Here the CDR3 reads CASSLAVEMNTEAFF. The CDR3, as DNA: TGTGCCAGCAGCTTAGCAGTAGAGATGAACACTGAAGCTTTCTTT.

Many counts were recorded for this clonotype. The chain employs TRBV28 and TRBJ1-4; D gene ambiguous. V was clipped by 3 bases and J by 6 bases, with 20 bases between them. Germline loops: CDR1 MDHEN, CDR2 SYDVKM. The CDR3 sequence is 17 residues long. The CDR3 bases are TGTGCCAGCAGTTTTTTTAAGTGGGGAAACTCCGATGAAAAACTGTTTTTT. It encodes CASSFFKWGNSDEKLFF. Variable domain in full (rest from reference TRBV28 and TRBJ1-4): DVKVTQSSRYLVKRTGEKVFLECVQDMDHENMFWYRQDPGLGLRLIYFSYDVKMKEKGDIPEGYSVSREKKERFSLILESASTNQTSMYLCASSFFKWGNSDEKLFFGSGTQLSVL.